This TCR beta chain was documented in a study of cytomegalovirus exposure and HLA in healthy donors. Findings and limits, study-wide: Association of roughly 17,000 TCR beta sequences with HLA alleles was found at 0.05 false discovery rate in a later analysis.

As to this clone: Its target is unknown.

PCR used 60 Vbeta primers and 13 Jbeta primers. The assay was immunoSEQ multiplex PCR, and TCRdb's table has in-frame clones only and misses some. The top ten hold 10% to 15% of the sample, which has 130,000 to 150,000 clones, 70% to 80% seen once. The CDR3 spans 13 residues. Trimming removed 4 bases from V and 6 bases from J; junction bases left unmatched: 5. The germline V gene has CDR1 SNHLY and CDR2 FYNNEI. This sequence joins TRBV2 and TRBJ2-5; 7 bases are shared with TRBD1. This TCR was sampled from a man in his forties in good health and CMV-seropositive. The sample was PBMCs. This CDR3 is CASSGQGLQTQYF. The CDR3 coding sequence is TGTGCCAGCAGTGGACAGGGCTTGCAGACCCAGTACTTC.